These 20 T cell receptor beta chains came from one sample sequenced in a study of shared clonotypes between healthy human individuals. Positively selected for CCR7, the CD45RO-negative cells used as naive CD8 cells excluded terminally differentiated effector memory CD45RA+ cells. The assay was immunoSEQ multiplex PCR, and TCRdb's table has in-frame clones only and misses some. Among about 800,000 clones listed, around 96% were seen once. The sequenced material came from naive CD8+ T cells sorted from blood. The receptor set was obtained from a man aged 25-40 years in good health.

The chain uses TRBV6-5 and TRBJ2-6; D remains unclear. The CDR3 sequence is 16 residues long. V lost 2 bases, J lost 8 bases, and 16 bases lay in between. CDR1 is MNHEY, CDR2 SVGAGI, per germline. CDR3 nucleotide sequence: TGTGCCAGCAGTTACGGGGTCCCGAGGTTGTCCAACGTCCTGACTTTC. This translates into CASSYGVPRLSNVLTF.

This chain uses TRBV29-1 with TRBJ2-1; maybe TRBD2 (5 bases). The V end was cut by 4 bases, the J end by 3 bases, with 10 bases between. Germline V gene data show CDR1 as SQVTM and CDR2 as ANQGSEA. The CDR3 has 13 residues. CDR3 in DNA: TGCAGCGTTGTCGAGGAGGTCTACAATGAGCAGTTCTTC. Translating gives CSVVEEVYNEQFF.

Comments on this clone: Other nucleotide sequences from this sample produce the same CDR3. The V gene is TRBV6-6, the J gene TRBJ2-7; D is uncertain. This CDR3 contains 13 residues. Trimming removed 2 bases from V and 1 base from J, with 6 bases in between. CDR1 and CDR2 from the germline V gene are MNHNY and SVGAGI (reference sequence). The CDR3 region has the DNA TGTGCCAGCAGTTACGGTGGATCCTACGAGCAGTACTTC. As protein: CASSYGGSYEQYF.

The sample holds one count of this clone. This sequence joins TRBV28 and TRBJ2-5; a weak D match, TRBD2 (6 bases). The germline V gene has CDR1 MDHEN and CDR2 SYDVKM. V dropped 6 bases and J dropped 1 base, with 18 bases sitting between them. This CDR3 region has 16 residues. The CDR3 region is CASRNSPGLSQETQYF. The CDR3 nucleotides are TGTGCCAGCAGAAACTCACCGGGACTCTCCCAAGAGACCCAGTACTTC.

V gene TRBV10-3 combines with J gene TRBJ2-1; 8 positions agree with TRBD2. The trim removed 0 bases at V and 7 bases at J, leaving 14 bases unmatched. The CDR3 is 18 amino acids. Germline V gives CDR1 ENHRY, CDR2 SYGVKD. The CDR3 DNA reads TGTGCCATCAGTGAGTCCGGTCTCGCTAGCGGGCGGAAGAATGAGCAGTTCTTC. Its translation is CAISESGLASGRKNEQFF.

The chain uses TRBV12-1 and TRBJ2-7; no check of the table's D call, TRBD2, against the DNA was made. TRBV12-1 is shown as a pseudogene. This CDR3 has 15 residues. The CDR3, as DNA: TGTGCCAGCAGCCCCCGGACTAGCGGGACCTACGAGCAGTACTTC. Translating gives CASSPRTSGTYEQYF.

CDR3 sequence (DNA): TGTGCCAGCAGCGTAGCGGGGGAGGGTCAGCCCCAGCATTTT. This codes for CASSVAGEGQPQHF. The chain joins TRBV9 to TRBJ1-5; a possible D gene is TRBD1 (5 bases). The V gene lost 0 bases and the J gene lost 6 bases, with 10 bases spanning the gap. CDR3 length: 14 amino acids. Germline V CDR1 and CDR2: SGDLS, YYNGEE.

As DNA, the CDR3 is TGCAGCGCGCTAGGCGGGAACTACGAGCAGTACTTC. This sequence encodes CSALGGNYEQYF. The chain employs TRBV29-1 and TRBJ2-7; D possibly corresponds to TRBD2 (6 bases). The V end lost 7 bases, the J end lost 3 bases, and 13 bases lay between the germline ends. Germline lookup yields CDR1 SQVTM and CDR2 ANQGSEA. The CDR3 totals 12 residues.

The rearrangement links TRBV15 to TRBJ2-2; the D gene is possibly TRBD1 (6 bases). Germline CDR1 is LNHNV and CDR2 is YYDKDF (reference sequence). With 3 bases removed from V and 2 bases from J, the gap between germline ends came to 13 bases. The CDR3 loop spans 16 amino acids. Here the CDR3 DNA reads TGTGCCACCAGCAGCCCCCCGGGACACAACACCGGGGAGCTGTTTTTT. Translating gives CATSSPPGHNTGELFF.

The chain joins TRBV6-1 to TRBJ2-1; perhaps TRBD1 as D (6 bases). CDR3 length: 16 amino acids. In germline, CDR1 is MNHNS, CDR2 SASEGT. V dropped 1 base and J dropped 5 bases, with 15 bases sitting between them. The chain's CDR3 is CASSEVVQGGNNEQFF. The CDR3 DNA is TGTGCCAGCAGTGAAGTCGTACAGGGTGGCAACAATGAGCAGTTCTTC.

The chain has TRBV15 and TRBJ2-3, with D hard to call. Trimming left V 0 bases short and J 0 bases short, with 25 bases between. Germline CDR1 and CDR2: LNHNV and YYDKDF (reference sequence). The CDR3 runs 21 residues. DNA of the CDR3: TGTGCCACCAGCAGAGATCTGGGTTTCCCTGAAAGCCAGAAGAGCACAGATACGCAGTATTTT. Protein sequence: CATSRDLGFPESQKSTDTQYF.

A note on this clone: This sample includes further DNA sequences coding for the same CDR3. This rearrangement joins TRBV6-5 to TRBJ2-1, with 12 nucleotides matching TRBD2. V lost 5 bases, J lost 6 bases, and 5 bases stayed unmatched. This CDR3 contains 15 residues. CDR1 is MNHEY and CDR2 is SVGAGI in the germline V gene. The CDR3 region is CASSPLAGGPNEQFF. The CDR3 DNA reads TGTGCCAGCAGTCCCCTAGCGGGAGGGCCCAATGAGCAGTTCTTC.

The gene calls are TRBV4-1 and TRBJ1-2, with 8 bases fitting TRBD1. The V and J ends lost 8 bases and 0 bases, in that order; junction bases with no gene match: 2. Looked up from germline, CDR1 is MGHRA and CDR2 is YSYEKL. This CDR3 spans 13 amino acids. CDR3 amino acids: CASGQGPNYGYTF. As DNA, the CDR3 is TGCGCCAGCGGACAGGGCCCTAACTATGGCTACACCTTC.

In DNA, the CDR3 is TGTGCCATCTTGAGGGGGGAAGTTAAGGATGGCTACACCTTC. Its translation: CAILRGEVKDGYTF. The chain links TRBV5-8 to TRBJ1-2, with TRBD1 as a possible D gene (6 bases). Trimming stripped 9 bases from V and 6 bases from J, with 21 bases between. Germline CDR1 SGHTS, CDR2 YDEGEE. The CDR3 is 14 amino acids.

The rearrangement joins TRBV27 to TRBJ2-7; 7 bases align to TRBD2. The CDR3 contains 17 residues. J was trimmed by 3 bases and V by 0 bases; bases with no gene match: 11. Germline V lookup: CDR1 MNHEY, CDR2 SMNVEV (reference sequence). CDR3 region: CASSLSSAGRALYEQYF. In nucleotides, the CDR3 is TGTGCCAGCAGTTTATCTTCGGCAGGGAGGGCGCTCTACGAGCAGTACTTC.

This chain connects TRBV7-9 to TRBJ2-5; D remains ambiguous. The CDR3 runs to 13 residues. V was clipped by 5 bases and J by 2 bases, with 9 bases between them. CDR1 SEHNR and CDR2 FQNEAQ come from the germline V gene (reference sequence). CDR3 sequence: CASSTLQQETQYF. The CDR3 DNA is TGTGCCAGCAGCACGCTTCAGCAAGAGACCCAGTACTTC.

This rearrangement joins TRBV27 to TRBJ1-2, with 7 positions matching TRBD1. Germline V gives CDR1 MNHEY, CDR2 SMNVEV (reference sequence). V shed 0 bases and J 4 bases; nucleotides not matched to a gene: 8. CDR3 length equals 16 residues. CDR3 DNA sequence: TGTGCCAGCAGTTTATCTCTGACAGGGAAAGGCTATGGCTACACCTTC. Translating it yields CASSLSLTGKGYGYTF.

The V and J genes are TRBV9 and TRBJ2-1; D possibly corresponds to TRBD1 (6 bases). Germline-derived CDR1 and CDR2 are SGDLS and YYNGEE. This CDR3 spans 16 amino acids. V was trimmed by 3 bases and J by 3 bases, leaving 16 bases between them. In DNA, the CDR3 is TGTGCCAGCAGCGCGACCGGGACATCAAACTACAATGAGCAGTTCTTC. It encodes CASSATGTSNYNEQFF.

The chain has TRBV5-6 and TRBJ2-5, with 7 bases fitting TRBD2. Germline CDR1 and CDR2: SGHDT and YYEEEE. The CDR3 sequence is 16 residues long. J gave up 7 bases and V 0 bases, and 12 bases lay outside the gene matches. The CDR3 here is CASSLEGRVSGGTQYF. CDR3 nucleotide sequence: TGTGCCAGCAGCTTGGAGGGTAGAGTCTCGGGGGGGACCCAGTACTTC.

The CDR3 coding sequence is TGTGCCAGCAGCCTTCAGGGTTTCAGGGAGCTGTTTTTT. It encodes CASSLQGFRELFF. This chain uses TRBV7-6 with TRBJ2-2, with D maybe TRBD1 (5 bases). V lost 5 bases and J 9 bases, leaving 13 bases between the germline ends. Germline V gene sequence: CDR1 SGHVS, CDR2 FNYEAQ. The CDR3 is made up of 13 amino acids.